These 20 T cell receptor beta chains came from one sample sequenced in a study of spatial heterogeneity in lung cancer. One entry per CDR3 protein results from TCRdb running MiXCR on the 5' RACE reads. The table includes 24,000 or so distinct CDR3 sequences, about 7% detected once. This sample's time point: sample taken at primary tumor resection. The sequencing here drew on PBMCs, taken at surgery. The receptors were sampled from a male donor with early-stage non-small cell lung cancer.

This clonotype was counted at least ten times. The chain carries TRBV25-1 and TRBJ2-1; 8 bases match TRBD1. This CDR3 comprises 13 residues. Trimming cost V 6 bases and J 2 bases; bases outside gene matches: 0. CDR1 is MGHDK, CDR2 SYGVNS, per germline. The DNA for the CDR3 is TGTGCCAGCAGGGACAGGGCCTACAATGAGCAGTTCTTC. Translated, it gives CASRDRAYNEQFF.

This clonotype occurred many times. CDR3 nucleotides: TGTGCCAGCACCTCTTGGGGCGAGAAGACCCAGTACTTC. As protein: CASTSWGEKTQYF. The chain couples TRBV3-1 to TRBJ2-5; possibly TRBD1 for D (5 bases). Germline V gene sequence: CDR1 LGHDT, CDR2 YNNKEL (reference sequence). V lost 7 bases and J lost 6, with 15 bases in between. The CDR3 totals 13 residues.

This sequence joins TRBV13 and TRBJ2-1, with D perhaps TRBD2 (5 bases). The length of the CDR3 is 15 residues. Between the trimmed V and J ends, which lost 1 base and 3 bases, there was a span of 10 bases. CDR1 and CDR2 from the germline V gene are PRHDT and FYEKMQ (reference sequence). CDR3 in amino acids: CASSLEGVGYNEQFF. CDR3 DNA sequence: TGTGCCAGCAGCTTAGAGGGAGTTGGCTACAATGAGCAGTTCTTC.

This clonotype was seen many times. The J gene is TRBJ1-4, the V gene TRBV3-1; D is ambiguous. Germline V lookup: CDR1 LGHDT, CDR2 YNNKEL (reference sequence). Trimming cost V 5 bases and J 5 bases, with 9 bases left between them. The CDR3 consists of 13 residues. As DNA, the CDR3 is TGTGCCAGCAGCGGTGACGGGAATGAAAAACTGTTTTTT. It codes for CASSGDGNEKLFF.

This sequence joins TRBV7-9 and TRBJ1-3; a possible D gene is TRBD1 (6 bases). CDR3 length: 18 residues. The V gene lost 4 bases and the J gene lost 0 bases, with 19 bases spanning the gap. Germline loops: CDR1 SEHNR, CDR2 FQNEAQ (reference sequence). CDR3 in DNA: TGTGCCAGCAGCTCAATCCGGGCAGGGGCCAGCTCTGGAAACACCATATATTTT. Residues: CASSSIRAGASSGNTIYF.

This clonotype has at least ten counts. The gene calls are TRBV21-1 and TRBJ2-7. TRBV21-1 is given as a pseudogene. The CDR3 contains 10 residues. Here the CDR3 DNA reads TGTGCCAGCTGCCAGTACGAGCAGTACGTC. Translating gives CASCQYEQYV.

This clonotype was observed many times. The rearrangement uses TRBV10-3 and TRBJ2-5, with D hard to call. CDR3 length: 12 residues. The V gene lost 6 bases and the J gene lost 0 bases, with 5 bases spanning the gap. Germline loops: CDR1 ENHRY, CDR2 SYGVKD. The CDR3 region has the DNA TGTGCCATCAGACAGAACCAAGAGACCCAGTACTTC. This gives the protein CAIRQNQETQYF.

This clonotype has at least ten counts. The rearrangement joins TRBV6-5 to TRBJ2-7; D is uncertain. Germline V gene data show CDR1 as MNHEY and CDR2 as SVGAGI. The CDR3 has 14 amino acids. Trimming pared 0 bases from V and 2 bases from J, leaving 8 bases between. The CDR3 sequence is CASSYSGVTYEQYF. The CDR3 DNA reads TGTGCCAGCAGTTACTCAGGCGTAACCTACGAGCAGTACTTC.

This clonotype was observed a handful of times. CDR3 in DNA: TGTGCCAGCAGCACCCGGAACTCTGGGGCCAACGTCCTGACTTTC. This translates into CASSTRNSGANVLTF. This rearrangement joins TRBV7-6 to TRBJ2-6; D not certain. The CDR3 contains 15 residues. Trimming took 5 bases from V and 0 from J, leaving 8 bases between them. Germline lookup yields CDR1 SGHVS and CDR2 FNYEAQ.

This clonotype has ten or more counts. The chain couples TRBV20-1 to TRBJ2-7; possibly TRBD1 or TRBD2 for D (5 bases each). The germline gives CDR1 DFQATT, CDR2 SNEGSKA (reference sequence). This CDR3 has 15 amino acids. V lost 6 bases, J lost 2 bases, and 20 bases lay in between. The CDR3 nucleotides are TGCAGTGCCACCTCGGTGGGAGAAGGGGCCTACGAGCAGTACTTC. Encoded protein: CSATSVGEGAYEQYF.

This chain links TRBV28 with TRBJ1-2; TRBD1 aligns across 7 bases. With 6 bases clipped from V and 8 bases from J, the junction kept 6 bases outside the gene matches. Germline V CDR1 and CDR2: MDHEN, SYDVKM. The CDR3 spans 12 residues. The CDR3 spells CASRRDSRGYTF. CDR3 nucleotide sequence: TGTGCCAGCAGGAGGGACAGCCGGGGCTACACCTTC.

At least ten counts were recorded for this clonotype. The chain couples TRBV20-1 to TRBJ1-1; a possible D gene is TRBD1 (6 bases). The length of the CDR3 is 16 residues. The germline V gene has CDR1 DFQATT and CDR2 SNEGSKA (reference sequence). The ends were cut back, 3 bases at V and 11 bases at J, with 28 bases in the middle. CDR3 in amino acids: CSASGAFRGLRWRAFF. The CDR3 region has the DNA TGCAGTGCTAGTGGGGCTTTCAGGGGCCTGCGGTGGAGGGCTTTCTTT.

This clonotype was counted between two and nine times. V is TRBV6-1 and J is TRBJ1-5, with D uncertain. Trimming shortened V by 3 bases and J by 0 bases, and 9 bases separated the two germline ends. CDR1 and CDR2 from the germline V gene are MNHNS and SASEGT. There are 15 residues in the CDR3. The CDR3 nucleotides are TGTGCCAGCAGTGACTTGGGCCCTAGCAATCAGCCCCAGCATTTT. It yields the protein CASSDLGPSNQPQHF.

This clonotype was seen many times. The genes are TRBV9 and TRBJ2-7; the D gene could be TRBD1 or TRBD2 (5 bases each). With 0 bases removed from V and 2 bases from J, the gap between germline ends came to 9 bases. CDR3 length equals 14 residues. From germline, CDR1 is SGDLS and CDR2 YYNGEE. CDR3 residues: CASSVGLGAYEQYF. CDR3 nucleotides: TGTGCCAGCAGCGTAGGTTTGGGGGCCTACGAGCAGTACTTC.

This clonotype was detected many times. This chain links TRBV7-9 with TRBJ1-2; D call uncertain. The CDR3 has 14 amino acids. Germline assignment: CDR1 SEHNR and CDR2 FQNEAQ (reference sequence). The ends were cut back, 5 bases at V and 4 bases at J, with 14 bases in the middle. This chain's CDR3 is CASSPSEFSYGYTF. The CDR3 nucleotides are TGTGCCAGCAGCCCGTCCGAGTTTAGCTATGGCTACACCTTC.

This clonotype was seen just once. At one end the junction does not follow the germline gene, possibly because of a read error. The chain carries TRBV28 and TRBJ1-2; 8 nucleotides agree with TRBD1. The CDR3 is 16 residues long. Germline V CDR1 and CDR2: MDHEN, SYDVKM. CDR3 region: CASSLSWDRTSYGHTF. CDR3 nucleotides: TGTGCCAGCAGTTTAAGTTGGGACAGGACATCCTATGGCCACACCTTC.

This clonotype was seen many times. This sequence joins TRBV29-1 and TRBJ2-1; 8 bases are shared with TRBD1. The CDR3 length is 16 residues. With V trimmed by 1 base and J by 8 bases, 13 bases remained unmatched. The germline CDR1 and CDR2 sequences are SQVTM and ANQGSEA. The CDR3 nucleotides are TGCAGCGTTGAAGCCCTACCGGGACAGGCTGGGGATGAGCAGTTCTTC. This sequence encodes CSVEALPGQAGDEQFF.

The CDR3 bases are TGTGCCAGCAGAGTAGCGGGGGACCAAGAGACCCAGTACTTC. It is translated as CASRVAGDQETQYF. V gene TRBV28 combines with J gene TRBJ2-5, with TRBD2 matching 9 bases. CDR1 is MDHEN and CDR2 is SYDVKM in the germline V gene. With V trimmed by 6 bases and J by 0 bases, 2 bases remained unmatched. The CDR3 runs to 14 residues.

This clonotype was observed many times. The V gene is TRBV18, the J gene TRBJ1-1, with D maybe TRBD1 (6 bases). The V end was cut by 5 bases, the J end by 9 bases, with 13 bases between. The CDR3 covers 12 residues. CDR1 KGHSH and CDR2 LQKENI come from the germline V gene. As DNA, the CDR3 is TGTGCCAGCTCAGAAAGAGGACAGAAAGCTTTCTTT. It translates to CASSERGQKAFF.

The sample holds many counts of this clonotype. The chain employs TRBV2 and TRBJ2-3; D remains unclear. The CDR3 has 13 residues. With 10 bases removed from V and 4 bases from J, the gap between germline ends came to 15 bases. Germline CDR1 and CDR2: SNHLY and FYNNEI. The CDR3 reads CATPAESADTQYF. CDR3 nucleotide sequence: TGTGCCACCCCGGCGGAGAGCGCAGATACGCAGTATTTT.